What follows are 7 T cell receptor beta chains derived from one specimen sequenced in a study of graft-versus-host responses after intestinal transplantation. Profiled with immunoSEQ multiplex PCR; TCRdb holds only in-frame clones, not every one. The sample consists of thousands of clones, 80% to 85% of them appearing once. Intraepithelial and lamina propria lymphocytes were freed from processed graft tissue. The sequenced sample was ileum tissue, obtained roughly 130 days after transplant. These receptors came from a human patient who received an intestinal transplant, so some T cells may come from the graft donor.

V is TRBV7-8 and J is TRBJ2-3; D ambiguous. Trimming removed 4 bases from V and 0 bases from J, with 11 bases in between. Germline V lookup: CDR1 SGHVS, CDR2 FQNEAQ. This CDR3 region has 15 residues. CDR3 residues: CASSSERTSTDTQYF. The CDR3 DNA is TGTGCCAGCAGCTCAGAGCGAACTAGCACAGATACGCAGTATTTT.

V is TRBV2 and J is TRBJ2-1; a weak D match, TRBD2 (6 bases). Germline-derived CDR1 and CDR2 are SNHLY and FYNNEI. V lost 7 bases, J lost 5 bases, and 36 bases lay in between. The CDR3 consists of 21 residues. In DNA, the CDR3 is TGTGCCAGCACCGACGATGGATTGAGCGGGTACCGGGGGTCTACACACAATGAGCAGTTCTTC. It encodes CASTDDGLSGYRGSTHNEQFF.

The rearrangement joins TRBV10-3 to TRBJ1-1; 8 nucleotides match TRBD1. The V gene's germline CDR1 is ENHRY and CDR2 SYGVKD. The CDR3 has 14 residues. After removal of 6 bases from V and 4 bases from J, the junction contained 7 bases not matched to a gene. This CDR3 is CAIRDRGVGTEAFF. The CDR3 DNA follows: TGTGCCATCAGAGACAGGGGTGTGGGCACTGAAGCTTTCTTT.

The chain employs TRBV14 and TRBJ2-1, with 12 bases lining up with TRBD2. The length of the CDR3 is 15 residues. The germline V gene encodes CDR1 SGHDN and CDR2 FVKESK. Germline trimming cut 3 bases from V and 8 bases from J; bases unmatched to any gene: 5. CDR3 sequence (DNA): TGTGCCAGCAGCCAGCTAGCGGGAGGGCCACATGAGCAGTTCTTC. It specifies CASSQLAGGPHEQFF.

This clone appeared a single time. CDR3 sequence: CAISQGQGSTEAFF. In nucleotides, the CDR3 is TGTGCCATCAGTCAGGGACAGGGGAGCACTGAAGCTTTCTTT. The chain uses TRBV10-3 and TRBJ1-1, with 10 bases identical to TRBD1. The CDR3 covers 14 residues. Germline values: CDR1 ENHRY, CDR2 SYGVKD. With V trimmed by 5 bases and J by 4 bases, 4 bases remained unmatched.

The chain carries TRBV2 and TRBJ1-5, with 10 bases matching TRBD1. The CDR3 sequence is 16 residues long. V was pared by 4 bases and J by 0 bases, with 3 bases of the junction left unmatched. CDR1 is SNHLY, CDR2 FYNNEI, per germline. CDR3 DNA: TGTGCCAGCAGTGGACAGGGGGCGATTAGCAATCAGCCCCAGCATTTT. Its protein is CASSGQGAISNQPQHF.

This chain connects TRBV6-6 to TRBJ1-1; the D gene is possibly TRBD1 (5 bases). Between the trimmed V and J ends, which lost 11 bases and 0 bases, there was a span of 13 bases. The germline gives CDR1 MNHNY, CDR2 SVGAGI (reference sequence). The CDR3 totals 13 residues. As DNA, the CDR3 is TGTGCCTGCTCGGGGGTTATGAACACTGAAGCTTTCTTT. Protein: CACSGVMNTEAFF.